Below, 14 T cell receptor beta chains from the same sample are listed, as sequenced in a study of blood T cell repertoires in COVID-19. The assay was immunoSEQ multiplex PCR, and TCRdb's table has in-frame clones only and misses some. The data show 200,000 to 250,000 clones, 86% seen once. The sequenced sample was PBMCs or T cells enriched from blood (not recorded which). The source of these receptors is a woman in her forties with acute COVID-19.

This chain joins TRBV29-1 and TRBJ1-6, with 8 bases fitting TRBD1. The V gene end was trimmed by 6 bases and the J gene end by 6 bases; junction bases not matched to a gene: 7. Germline V CDR1 and CDR2: SQVTM, ANQGSEA. The CDR3 is 14 residues long. CDR3 sequence: CSVLTGAPNSPLHF. The CDR3 DNA is TGCAGCGTCCTGACAGGGGCGCCTAATTCACCCCTCCACTTT.

Notes on this clone: At one boundary the junction diverges from the germline segment, which might be a read error. The chain links TRBV5-1 to TRBJ2-7, with D possibly matching TRBD2 (7 bases). Germline loops: CDR1 SGHRS, CDR2 YFSETQ. The CDR3 has 14 amino acids. The CDR3 coding sequence is TGCGCCAGCAGCTTGGACGGGGGGCTCGGGGAGGTGTCCTTC. Translated, it gives CASSLDGGLGEVSF.

The genes are TRBV6-5 and TRBJ1-1, with TRBD1 matching 8 bases. V lost 2 bases and J lost 4; bases outside the gene matches: 6. The germline V gene encodes CDR1 MNHEY and CDR2 SVGAGI. The CDR3 totals 15 residues. The CDR3 loop reads CASSYTQGARTEAFF. The CDR3 coding sequence is TGTGCCAGCAGTTACACTCAGGGGGCGCGCACTGAAGCTTTCTTT.

V and J are TRBV7-2 and TRBJ2-7; TRBD2 matches 8 bases. Trimming at V came to 3 bases and at J to 5 bases, leaving 9 bases not matched to a gene. The germline gives CDR1 SGHTA, CDR2 FQGNSA. The length of the CDR3 is 15 residues. The CDR3 coding sequence is TGTGCCAGCAGCTTTAAAAGCGGGGGACCCAACGAGCAGTACTTC. It codes for CASSFKSGGPNEQYF.

J is TRBJ2-3 and V is TRBV19; no clear D. The CDR3 is 11 residues long. V was cut by 6 bases and J by 6 bases, with 7 bases left in between. Germline CDR1 LNHDA, CDR2 SQIVND (reference sequence). The CDR3 loop is CASRAPDTQYF. CDR3 in DNA: TGTGCCAGTAGGGCCCCTGATACGCAGTATTTT.

The rearrangement uses TRBV24-1 and TRBJ1-2; 8 bases are a match to TRBD1. Per the germline V gene, CDR1 is KGHDR and CDR2 is SFDVKD. The CDR3 consists of 14 residues. Trimming took 7 bases from V and 4 from J; bases not matched to a gene: 7. The CDR3 region has the DNA TGTGCCACCAGCCAGGACAGGGTCCCCTATGGCTACACCTTC. Translated, it gives CATSQDRVPYGYTF.

The chain combines TRBV5-1 with TRBJ2-3; maybe TRBD1 (5 bases). The CDR3 length is 13 residues. CDR1 and CDR2 (germline): SGHRS, YFSETQ. The V gene lost 3 bases and the J gene lost 4 bases, with 9 bases spanning the gap. DNA of the CDR3: TGCGCCAGCAGCTGGCTGGGGCCAGATACGCAGTATTTT. Translating gives CASSWLGPDTQYF.

The chain couples TRBV9 to TRBJ2-1; 11 positions match TRBD2. Losses at the gene ends were 4 bases for V and 6 bases for J; bases not matched to a gene: 6. The CDR3 length is 15 residues. Germline V CDR1 and CDR2: SGDLS, YYNGEE. This chain's CDR3 is CASSQGLAEGNEQFF. In DNA, the CDR3 is TGTGCCAGCAGCCAGGGACTAGCGGAGGGCAATGAGCAGTTCTTC. The full variable domain, rest sourced from reference TRBV9 and TRBJ2-1, is DSGVTQTPKHLITATGQRVTLRCSPRSGDLSVYWYQQSLDQGLQFLIQYYNGEERAKGNILERFSAQQFPDLHSELNLSSLELGDSALYFCASSQGLAEGNEQFFGPGTRLTVL.

The table lists this clone with a few counts. The chain couples TRBV2 to TRBJ1-3; 7 positions match TRBD1. The CDR3 spans 16 residues. Germline values: CDR1 SNHLY, CDR2 FYNNEI. The ends lost 8 bases at V and 0 bases at J; junction bases unmatched: 10. The CDR3 region has the DNA TGTGCCAGCCTTGGTAAGACAGGGAGCTCTGGAAACACCATATATTTT. Encoded protein: CASLGKTGSSGNTIYF.

This clone was counted a few times. The chain combines TRBV5-1 with TRBJ1-4; TRBD1 agrees at 7 bases. This CDR3 is 13 amino acids long. From germline, CDR1 is SGHRS and CDR2 YFSETQ. The V gene end was trimmed by 7 bases and the J gene end by 4 bases; junction bases not matched to a gene: 4. The CDR3, as DNA: TGCGCCAGCCACGGACAGGTTAATGAAAAACTGTTTTTT. Amino acid sequence: CASHGQVNEKLFF.

The gene calls are TRBV6-5 and TRBJ1-1; 10 bases agree with TRBD1. CDR3 length: 14 residues. Per the germline V gene, CDR1 is MNHEY and CDR2 is SVGAGI. V trimming: 6 bases; J trimming: 3 bases; junction bases outside the gene matches: 4. In DNA form, the CDR3 reads TGTGCCAGCAGCAATGACAGGGGGCACACTGAAGCTTTCTTT. Its protein product is CASSNDRGHTEAFF.

The V gene is TRBV6-4, the J gene TRBJ1-2, with D perhaps TRBD1 (5 bases). The CDR3 length is 11 residues. Trimming shortened V by 4 bases and J by 6 bases, and 6 bases separated the two germline ends. Germline V CDR1 and CDR2: MRHNA, SNTAGT. In DNA form, the CDR3 reads TGTGCCAGCAGTGCGGGGGATGGCTACACCTTC. This codes for CASSAGDGYTF.

This sequence joins TRBV7-9 and TRBJ2-3; D tentatively reads TRBD1 or TRBD2 (5 bases each). V was clipped by 7 bases and J by 6 bases, with 14 bases between them. This CDR3 spans 13 amino acids. CDR1 is SEHNR and CDR2 is FQNEAQ in the germline V gene (reference sequence). CDR3 protein: CASTTRGGDTQYF. The CDR3 DNA sequence: TGTGCCAGCACCACTAGGGGTGGGGATACGCAGTATTTT.

The DNA for the CDR3 is TGTGCCAGCCGCTTGGGGGGATACCAAGAGACCCAGTACTTC. Translated: CASRLGGYQETQYF. V and J are TRBV28 and TRBJ2-5, with D possibly being TRBD2 (6 bases). The ends were cut back, 8 bases at V and 0 bases at J, with 13 bases in the middle. From germline, CDR1 is MDHEN and CDR2 SYDVKM. CDR3 length: 14 residues.